This T cell receptor beta chain stems from a study of T-cell memory formation after mild COVID-19. General study findings and limits: Of the contracting clones, CD4+ ones lay mainly in CM and EM, and CD8+ ones in EMRA.

This CDR3 comprises 15 residues. The V gene's germline CDR1 is SGHNT and CDR2 YYREEE (reference sequence). V lost 4 bases, J lost 10 bases, and 8 bases stayed unmatched. TCRdb ran MiXCR on the 5' RACE reads and lists one entry per CDR3 protein. The profile covers 4,000 to 6,000 distinct CDR3 sequences, with roughly 44% appearing a single time and 2.6% taken by the ten largest. By sample fraction, this clonotype is medium-sized. Antigen: not known. The chain uses TRBV5-4 and TRBJ2-1; 13 nucleotides match TRBD2. The sample was PBMCs or a T cell subset sorted from them (not recorded which). This receptor was taken from an adult who had mild COVID-19 (a few samples of this study predate the infection). Cell type and time point are not known. In DNA form, the CDR3 reads TGTGCCAGCAGCCCTGGACTAGCGGGGGCAGGGGAGCAGTTCTTC. This codes for CASSPGLAGAGEQFF.